This T cell receptor beta chain was obtained from a study of T cells in Graves' hyperthyroidism and ophthalmopathy. Study-wide results and limits: Most expanded thyroid clonotypes above 0.001 recurred in blood.

Newly diagnosed hyperthyroidism patients aged 18 to 65 years had disease lasting under 2 months. Every diagnosis used clinical symptoms, serum thyroxine and TRAb, thyroid ultrasound and orbital computed tomography. A note on this clonotype: Its target is unknown.

The source material, RNA transcripts, was used to amplify TCR beta CDR3 regions. HTBI primers drove first-round RT-PCR of the TCR CDR3. TCRdb fed the multiplex PCR reads into MiXCR, producing one record per CDR3 protein. Of under 650,000 distinct CDR3 sequences in the sample, around 16% are singletons; the top ten hold 3% to 4.5%. The receptor was isolated from a woman aged 25 to 45 with Graves' hyperthyroidism. Sequencing input: blood.

This chain's CDR3 is CASSYPRLLGQETQYF. CDR3 nucleotide sequence: TGTGCCAGCAGTTACCCCCGACTCCTAGGCCAAGAGACCCAGTACTTC. The chain employs TRBV6-2 or TRBV6-3 and TRBJ2-5, with no clear D. V lost 2 bases, J lost 1 base, and 14 bases lay in between. Germline values: CDR1 MNHEY, CDR2 SVGEGT. CDR3 length: 16 residues.